The clone carrying this T cell receptor (beta chain) has just a few counts. These data belong to a study of response to subunit inactivated influenza vaccine. The V and J ends lost 2 bases and 6 bases respectively, with 8 bases between them. The CDR3 extends over 12 amino acids. The germline gives CDR1 MNHEY, CDR2 SVGAGI. In TCRdb, the RT-PCR reads were re-called with MiXCR into one record per CDR3 protein. The sample has fewer than 600,000 distinct CDR3 sequences; roughly 7.6% are singletons. The input for sequencing was PBMCs from blood, taken about 24 months after vaccination. This clonotype was sampled from a man aged 50 to 69 who received an inactivated influenza vaccine. The V and J genes are TRBV6-5 and TRBJ2-7; unclear D gene. The CDR3 here is CASSYQGCEQYF. As DNA, the CDR3 is TGTGCCAGCAGTTACCAAGGGTGCGAGCAGTACTTC.